This T cell receptor (beta chain) was observed in a study of blood T cell repertoires in COVID-19. Per the study methods: Reference gene primer amplification in the assay estimated nucleated cell counts. Only in-frame clones appear in the TCRdb table, and some are missing; sequencing was by immunoSEQ multiplex PCR. That table supplies the V and J calls and clone size; D and trimming were determined from the DNA. The table includes some 220,000 clones, approximately 85% detected once. Patients from Seattle were sampled longitudinally, starting during active infection. CDR3 length: 12 amino acids. From germline, CDR1 is SGHKS and CDR2 YYEKEE (reference sequence). V was clipped by 1 base and J by 4 bases, with 5 bases between them.

The specimen sequenced was peripheral blood. The origin of this receptor is a man in his fifties or sixties with COVID-19, enrolled during active disease. The genes are TRBV5-5 and TRBJ2-5; D unresolved. CDR3 amino acids: CASSLYSETQYF. As DNA, the CDR3 is TGTGCCAGCAGCTTGTATTCAGAGACCCAGTACTTC.